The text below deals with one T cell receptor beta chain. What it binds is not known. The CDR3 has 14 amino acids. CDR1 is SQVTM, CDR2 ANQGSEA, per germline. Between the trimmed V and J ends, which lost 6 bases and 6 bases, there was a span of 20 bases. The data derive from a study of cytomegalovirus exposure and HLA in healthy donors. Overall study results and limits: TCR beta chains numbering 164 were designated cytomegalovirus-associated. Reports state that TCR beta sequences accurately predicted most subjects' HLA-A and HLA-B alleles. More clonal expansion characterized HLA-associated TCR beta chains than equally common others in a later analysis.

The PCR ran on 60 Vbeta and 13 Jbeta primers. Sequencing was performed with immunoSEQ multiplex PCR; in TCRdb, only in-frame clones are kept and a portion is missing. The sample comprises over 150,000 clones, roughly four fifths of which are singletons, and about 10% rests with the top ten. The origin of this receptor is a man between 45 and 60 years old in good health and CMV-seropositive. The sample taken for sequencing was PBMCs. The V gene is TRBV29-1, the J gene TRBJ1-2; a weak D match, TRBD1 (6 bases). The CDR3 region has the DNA TGCAGCGTCGACATCAGGGGTCCTGGTAATGGCTACACCTTC. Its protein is CSVDIRGPGNGYTF.